Shown below are 11 T cell receptor beta chains from a single sample sequenced in a study of T cell responses to AZD1222 COVID-19 vaccine. Profiled with immunoSEQ multiplex PCR; TCRdb holds only in-frame clones, not every one. The profile covers around 130,000 clones, with roughly 85% appearing a single time and approximately 1.6% taken by the ten largest. The sequencing here drew on peripheral blood, taken on day 0 of AZD1222 vaccination. These receptors came from an adult in good health.

The J gene is TRBJ1-1, the V gene TRBV5-1; 7 bases line up with TRBD1. CDR3 size: 13 residues. V was clipped by 1 base and J by 8 bases; unmatched bases: 5. The germline gives CDR1 SGHRS, CDR2 YFSETQ. The DNA of the CDR3 is TGCGCCAGCAGCTTGAGGCAGGGGGGCGAAGCTTTCTTT. Protein product: CASSLRQGGEAFF.

The chain links TRBV18 to TRBJ1-1, with D hard to call. V was clipped by 8 bases and J by 7 bases, with 11 bases between them. The CDR3 spans 11 residues. The germline V gene encodes CDR1 KGHSH and CDR2 LQKENI. This chain's CDR3 is CASTDGYEAFF. Written as DNA, the CDR3 is TGTGCCAGCACAGACGGTTATGAAGCTTTCTTT.

V is TRBV27 and J is TRBJ2-5; D perhaps matches TRBD2 (6 bases). Deletions cut 6 bases from V and 4 bases from J, with 12 bases between. This CDR3 has 13 residues. Germline CDR1 is MNHEY and CDR2 is SMNVEV (reference sequence). The CDR3 DNA reads as TGTGCCAGCAGGGGGGGTATTCGAGAGACCCAGTACTTC. Protein product: CASRGGIRETQYF.

The V and J genes are TRBV27 and TRBJ1-4, with D perhaps matching TRBD1 (5 bases). CDR1 and CDR2 (germline): MNHEY, SMNVEV (reference sequence). The V end lost 5 bases, the J end lost 11 bases, and 18 bases lay between the germline ends. This CDR3 is built from 14 residues. The CDR3 DNA sequence: TGTGCCAGCAGTCTCCCGGGACTTCAGAGGAAACTGTTTTTT. It yields the protein CASSLPGLQRKLFF.

Written as DNA, the CDR3 is TGTGCCAGCAGTTACGGGCGAAAGACCCAGTACTTC. Encoded protein: CASSYGRKTQYF. The chain has TRBV6-5 and TRBJ2-5; D not certain. CDR1 is MNHEY, CDR2 SVGAGI, per germline. The V gene lost 2 bases and the J gene lost 6 bases, with 7 bases spanning the gap. The CDR3 is 12 residues long.

The genes are TRBV5-1 and TRBJ1-2, with 10 bases identical to TRBD1. Trimming removed 4 bases from V and 4 bases from J; junction bases left unmatched: 4. The length of the CDR3 is 14 residues. Germline assignment: CDR1 SGHRS and CDR2 YFSETQ. In nucleotides, the CDR3 is TGCGCCAGCAGCCCTGGGACAGGGGTCTATGGCTACACCTTC. The encoded protein is CASSPGTGVYGYTF. Full variable domain (missing parts from reference TRBV5-1 and TRBJ1-2): KAGVTQTPRYLIKTRGQQVTLSCSPISGHRSVSWYQQTPGQGLQFLFEYFSETQRNKGNFPGRFSGRQFSNSRSEMNVSTLELGDSALYLCASSPGTGVYGYTFGSGTRLTVV.

Only a few counts were recorded for this clone. The chain is built from TRBV18 and TRBJ1-4; 9 nucleotides align to TRBD1. Losses at the gene ends were 2 bases for V and 4 bases for J; bases not matched to a gene: 2. Germline assignment: CDR1 KGHSH and CDR2 LQKENI. The CDR3 loop spans 15 amino acids. In DNA, the CDR3 is TGTGCCAGCTCACCAGGACAGGGGAGTAATGAAAAACTGTTTTTT. Translation: CASSPGQGSNEKLFF.

The sample holds one count of this clone. The genes are TRBV2 and TRBJ2-5, with 9 bases aligning to TRBD1. CDR3 length equals 14 residues. Germline values: CDR1 SNHLY, CDR2 FYNNEI. Trimming removed 7 bases from V and 2 bases from J; junction bases left unmatched: 5. The DNA for the CDR3 is TGTGCCAGCAATCTCGGGACAGGGCAAGAGACCCAGTACTTC. Protein: CASNLGTGQETQYF. Combining the CDR3 with reference TRBV2 and TRBJ2-5 gives the whole variable domain EPEVTQTPSHQVTQMGQEVILRCVPISNHLYFYWYRQILGQKVEFLVSFYNNEISEKSEIFDDQFSVERPDGSNFTLKIRSTKLEDSAMYFCASNLGTGQETQYFGPGTRLLVL.

The chain links TRBV7-8 to TRBJ2-2; no reliable D call. Trimming stripped 0 bases from V and 6 bases from J, with 5 bases between. The CDR3 is 13 amino acids. The V gene's germline CDR1 is SGHVS and CDR2 FQNEAQ. The CDR3 DNA is TGTGCCAGCAGCTTAGCGGGGTCCGGGGAGCTGTTTTTT. Its translation: CASSLAGSGELFF.

This chain joins TRBV29-1 and TRBJ2-1; D is perhaps TRBD1 or TRBD2 (5 bases each). This CDR3 region has 13 residues. CDR1 is SQVTM and CDR2 is ANQGSEA in the germline V gene. V lost 6 bases, J lost 13 bases, and 22 bases lay in between. CDR3 in amino acids: CSVVLYGAVGQFF. In nucleotides, the CDR3 is TGCAGCGTCGTACTGTACGGGGCGGTCGGACAGTTCTTC.

The V and J genes are TRBV11-3 and TRBJ1-6, with no clear D. This CDR3 contains 14 residues. From germline, CDR1 is SGHNT and CDR2 YENEEA. V was pared by 3 bases and J by 7 bases, with 10 bases between. CDR3 coding DNA: TGTGCCAGCAGCTTCTCCGGGGTAAATTCACCCCTCCACTTT. It yields the protein CASSFSGVNSPLHF.